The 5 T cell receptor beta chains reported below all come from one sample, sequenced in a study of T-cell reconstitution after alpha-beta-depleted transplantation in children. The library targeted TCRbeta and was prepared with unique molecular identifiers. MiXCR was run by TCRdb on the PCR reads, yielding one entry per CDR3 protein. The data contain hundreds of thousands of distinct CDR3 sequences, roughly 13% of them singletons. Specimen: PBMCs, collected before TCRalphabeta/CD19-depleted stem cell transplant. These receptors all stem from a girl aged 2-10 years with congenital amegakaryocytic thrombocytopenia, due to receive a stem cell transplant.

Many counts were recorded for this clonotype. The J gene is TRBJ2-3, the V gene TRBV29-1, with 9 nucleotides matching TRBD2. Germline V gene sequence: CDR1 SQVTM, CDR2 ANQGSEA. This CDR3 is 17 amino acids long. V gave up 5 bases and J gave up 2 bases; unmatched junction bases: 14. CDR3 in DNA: TGCAGCGTTTCGAGGAGCGGGGGGTCGGTTTTCACAGATACGCAGTATTTT. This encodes CSVSRSGGSVFTDTQYF.

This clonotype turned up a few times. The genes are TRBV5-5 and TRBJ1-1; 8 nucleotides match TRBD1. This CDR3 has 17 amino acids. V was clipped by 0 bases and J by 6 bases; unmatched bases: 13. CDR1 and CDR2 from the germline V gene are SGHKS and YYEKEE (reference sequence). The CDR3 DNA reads TGTGCCAGCAGCTTGGTCATGGCAGGGGGCCGTTGGGCTGAAGCTTTCTTT. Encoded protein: CASSLVMAGGRWAEAFF.

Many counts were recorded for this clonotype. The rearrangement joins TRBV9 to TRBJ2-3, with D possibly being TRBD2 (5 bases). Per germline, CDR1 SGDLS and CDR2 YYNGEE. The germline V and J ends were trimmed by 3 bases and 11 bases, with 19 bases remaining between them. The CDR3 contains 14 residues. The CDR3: CASSAQSPLGLQYF. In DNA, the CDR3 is TGTGCCAGCAGCGCCCAAAGCCCACTAGGTCTGCAGTATTTT.

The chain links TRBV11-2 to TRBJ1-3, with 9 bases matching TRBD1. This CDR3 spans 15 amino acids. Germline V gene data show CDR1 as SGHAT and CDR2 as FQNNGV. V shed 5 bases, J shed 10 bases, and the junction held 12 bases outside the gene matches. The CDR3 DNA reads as TGTGCCAGCAGCGGCGGGGACAGGGCTATTGAGACCATATATTTT. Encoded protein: CASSGGDRAIETIYF.

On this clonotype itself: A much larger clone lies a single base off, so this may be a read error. This CDR3 is CSARELASAYNEQFF. CDR3 in DNA: TGCAGTGCTAGAGAGCTAGCGAGTGCCTACAATGAGCAGTTCTTC. The chain recombines TRBV20-1 with TRBJ2-1, with D perhaps matching TRBD2 (6 bases). Germline CDR1 and CDR2: DFQATT and SNEGSKA (reference sequence). The ends were cut back, 0 bases at V and 2 bases at J, with 11 bases in the middle. CDR3 length: 15 residues.